This T cell receptor (beta chain) stems from a study of blood T cell repertoires in COVID-19. Background on the study: Acute and convalescent COVID-19 samples came from the United States, Italy and Spain. T cells, B-cell-depleted T cells, or PBMCs supplied cDNA or gDNA.

Authors' methods: Amplification with reference gene primers provided the estimates of nucleated cell counts. Repertoires were generated with immunoSEQ multiplex PCR, while TCRdb's copy carries only in-frame clones and drops some. The V and J calls and the clone size are those of that table, but D and trimming were determined from the DNA. This sample has 300,000 or so clones, with roughly 84% found just once. Germline V CDR1 and CDR2: MNHEY, SVGAGI. The germline V and J ends were trimmed by 5 bases and 7 bases, with 12 bases remaining between them. CDR3 length equals 14 residues. The chain joins TRBV6-5 to TRBJ1-6; D not certain. Sequences were obtained from peripheral blood. The TCR originated in a man aged 45 to 65 with active or convalescent COVID-19. The CDR3 is CASSRVGFNSPLHF. The DNA for the CDR3 is TGTGCCAGCAGTCGAGTGGGCTTCAATTCACCCCTCCACTTT.